This T cell receptor (beta chain) emerged from a study of blood T cell repertoires in COVID-19. The ends lost 5 bases at V and 6 bases at J; junction bases unmatched: 5. The CDR3 is made up of 14 amino acids. The V gene's germline CDR1 is MDHEN and CDR2 SYDVKM. Generated by immunoSEQ multiplex PCR, the TCRdb table keeps only in-frame clones and is missing some. The profile shows roughly 700,000 clones, 70% to 90% of them singletons. The clonotype was recovered from a woman between 18 and 29 years old with acute or convalescent COVID-19. Sequenced sample: peripheral blood. This rearrangement joins TRBV28 to TRBJ2-7; TRBD1 matches 12 bases. The CDR3 reads CASSPGQGASEQYF. CDR3 bases: TGTGCCAGCAGTCCGGGACAGGGGGCCTCCGAGCAGTACTTC.